This TCR beta chain is drawn from a study of Graves' ophthalmopathy and Graves' hyperthyroidism. Points from the study as a whole: Blood also harbored most expanded thyroid clonotypes above 0.001 frequency.

This clonotype has at least ten counts. The antigen is not known. Hyperthyroidism was classified as stable if no ophthalmopathy occurred within 18 months of follow-up. V was trimmed by 5 bases and J by 5 bases, leaving 14 bases between them. Germline CDR1 is SGHRS and CDR2 is YFSETQ. The CDR3 totals 13 residues. The TCR beta CDR3 regions underwent amplification from RNA transcripts. Following a first-round RT-PCR that used HTBI primers, a second-round multiplex PCR was carried out. TCRdb reanalysed the multiplex PCR reads using MiXCR and keeps one entry per CDR3 protein. The sample yields 400,000 or so distinct CDR3 sequences, about 15% seen once.

The clonotype comes from an adult woman with stable Graves' hyperthyroidism. The sequencing sample was made of peripheral blood. This chain uses TRBV5-1 with TRBJ2-7, with a possible D match to TRBD2 (6 bases). This chain's CDR3 is CASRSGGTDEQYF. The DNA of the CDR3 is TGCGCCAGCAGATCGGGCGGGACCGACGAGCAGTACTTC.